These 26 T cell receptor beta chains were sequenced from one sample in a study of T cell changes during pregnancy in multiple sclerosis. The assay was immunoSEQ multiplex PCR, and TCRdb's table has in-frame clones only and misses some. The sample contains around 120,000 clones, more than 85% of which appear only once. Sequencing used peripheral blood, obtained after pregnancy. Every receptor here comes from a female donor with multiple sclerosis, enrolled in a pregnancy study.

This clone occurred once. CDR3 sequence reads: CASSELAPETQYF. The DNA of the CDR3 is TGTGCCAGCAGTGAACTAGCGCCAGAGACCCAGTACTTC. The V gene is TRBV2, the J gene TRBJ2-5, with a weak D call TRBD2 (6 bases). This CDR3 has 13 residues. V lost 2 bases to trimming and J lost 4 bases, with 8 bases between them. Germline V gene data show CDR1 as SNHLY and CDR2 as FYNNEI.

The V call is TRBV2, the J call TRBJ2-7; D gene uncertain. Germline V gene lookup returns CDR1 SNHLY and CDR2 FYNNEI. This CDR3 spans 11 amino acids. V lost 7 bases, J lost 1 base, and 5 bases lay in between. The CDR3 DNA reads TGTGCCAGCACCCTTTCCTACGAGCAGTACTTC. Its translation is CASTLSYEQYF.

The CDR3 sequence is CASSLLSAGAMGETQYF. The DNA for the CDR3 is TGTGCCAGCAGTTTATTGTCGGCGGGGGCAATGGGAGAGACCCAGTACTTC. V gene TRBV27 combines with J gene TRBJ2-5, with D possibly TRBD2 on 7 matching bases. The V end lost 1 base, the J end lost 4 bases, and 19 bases lay between the germline ends. The V gene's germline CDR1 is MNHEY and CDR2 SMNVEV (reference sequence). The CDR3 runs to 17 residues.

V gene TRBV10-3 combines with J gene TRBJ2-7, with a weak D call TRBD1 (5 bases). CDR1 and CDR2 from the germline V gene are ENHRY and SYGVKD. The ends were cut back, 7 bases at V and 1 base at J, with 11 bases in the middle. The CDR3 is 13 amino acids. The CDR3 region is CAITPGNSYEQYF. The CDR3 DNA reads TGTGCCATCACCCCAGGGAATTCCTACGAGCAGTACTTC.

This sequence joins TRBV29-1 and TRBJ1-1; 7 bases fit TRBD1. V gave up 5 bases and J gave up 4 bases; unmatched junction bases: 7. Germline loops: CDR1 SQVTM, CDR2 ANQGSEA. The CDR3 has 13 amino acids. The CDR3 here is CSVYTGVPTEAFF. The DNA of the CDR3 is TGCAGCGTTTATACAGGGGTTCCCACTGAAGCTTTCTTT.

V is TRBV4-1 and J is TRBJ1-5; 10 bases agree with TRBD1. Trimming took 4 bases from V and 5 from J; bases not matched to a gene: 2. CDR1 is MGHRA and CDR2 is YSYEKL in the germline V gene. The CDR3 totals 14 residues. The CDR3 DNA reads TGCGCCAGCAGCCTAGGACAGGGGGATCAGCCCCAGCATTTT. This encodes CASSLGQGDQPQHF.

This clone occurred once. The chain couples TRBV18 to TRBJ1-1, with 9 bases that match TRBD1. The CDR3 spans 18 residues. Germline CDR1 and CDR2: KGHSH and LQKENI. The V and J ends lost 0 bases and 4 bases, in that order; junction bases with no gene match: 12. The CDR3 DNA sequence: TGTGCCAGCTCACCACCGTTCCCCCCGGGACAGGGAGGCACTGAAGCTTTCTTT. Translating it yields CASSPPFPPGQGGTEAFF.

Written as DNA, the CDR3 is TGCGCCAGCAGTCTCCCCAGGCGGACAGGATACACAGATACGCAGTATTTT. Translating gives CASSLPRRTGYTDTQYF. This sequence joins TRBV23-1 and TRBJ2-3; 7 bases are shared with TRBD1. TRBV23-1 has ORF status, its function being uncertain. J was trimmed by 2 bases and V by 4 bases; bases with no gene match: 12. This CDR3 contains 17 residues.

The rearrangement joins TRBV18 to TRBJ1-6; D might be TRBD1 (5 bases). V lost 1 base and J 8 bases, leaving 9 bases between the germline ends. The CDR3 is 14 amino acids. Germline V CDR1 and CDR2: KGHSH, LQKENI. In DNA, the CDR3 is TGTGCCAGCTCACCACTAGGGGATTATTCACCCCTCCACTTT. This translates into CASSPLGDYSPLHF.

The V and J genes are TRBV6-1 and TRBJ2-3; D remains unclear. The V and J ends lost 7 bases and 4 bases respectively, with 18 bases between them. The length of the CDR3 is 15 residues. CDR1 is MNHNS, CDR2 SASEGT, per germline. In DNA, the CDR3 is TGTGCCAGCAAAATGGATATAGGCAGCGCAGATACGCAGTATTTT. Translating gives CASKMDIGSADTQYF.

The CDR3 reads CASSPRDRGLEKLFF. DNA for the CDR3: TGTGCCAGCTCACCACGGGACAGGGGGCTTGAAAAACTGTTTTTT. The chain couples TRBV18 to TRBJ1-4; 12 bases are shared with TRBD1. V dropped 1 base and J dropped 7; count of bases not matched to a gene: 1. The CDR3 has 15 residues. The germline V gene encodes CDR1 KGHSH and CDR2 LQKENI.

The chain links TRBV13 to TRBJ2-5; 12 bases are a match to TRBD2. This CDR3 is 15 amino acids long. The trim removed 5 bases at V and 5 bases at J, leaving 6 bases unmatched. Germline-derived CDR1 and CDR2 are PRHDT and FYEKMQ (reference sequence). The CDR3 here is CASSPSGGGEETQYF. The DNA for the CDR3 is TGTGCCAGCAGCCCTAGCGGGGGGGGTGAGGAGACCCAGTACTTC.

The chain joins TRBV6-6 to TRBJ1-1; D gene unclear. The CDR3 spans 13 residues. V lost 0 bases to trimming and J lost 10 bases, with 12 bases between them. Per the germline V gene, CDR1 is MNHNY and CDR2 is SVGAGI (reference sequence). CDR3 protein: CASSYSGPRGAFF. The CDR3 bases are TGTGCCAGCAGTTACTCAGGCCCCCGGGGAGCTTTCTTT.

V is TRBV5-1 and J is TRBJ1-1; D call uncertain. The CDR3 covers 14 residues. Germline assignment: CDR1 SGHRS and CDR2 YFSETQ. Trimming took 4 bases from V and 2 from J, leaving 12 bases between them. CDR3 bases: TGCGCCAGCAGCCCACGGTCCCTTAACACTGAAGCTTTCTTT. It is translated as CASSPRSLNTEAFF.

The CDR3 DNA reads TGTGCCTCCCACCTGACAGCGGGGGCCTACGAGCAGTACTTC. Translating gives CASHLTAGAYEQYF. This sequence joins TRBV6-6 and TRBJ2-7; 8 bases are a match to TRBD2. Trimming took 11 bases from V and 2 from J; bases not matched to a gene: 11. This CDR3 contains 14 residues. Germline CDR1 reads MNHNY; CDR2 reads SVGAGI (reference sequence).

The gene calls are TRBV5-6 and TRBJ1-2; TRBD1 might be the D (5 bases). Germline V gene data show CDR1 as SGHDT and CDR2 as YYEEEE. V was pared by 3 bases and J by 3 bases, with 21 bases between. CDR3 length: 17 residues. The CDR3, as DNA: TGTGCCAGCAGCTCCCCGGCTTACAGGACAAACTACTATGGCTACACCTTC. It yields the protein CASSSPAYRTNYYGYTF.

V usage is TRBV2 and J usage is TRBJ1-6; D possibly corresponds to TRBD1 (6 bases). Germline V lookup: CDR1 SNHLY, CDR2 FYNNEI. Trimming left V 1 base short and J 10 bases short, with 11 bases between. CDR3 length: 14 residues. The CDR3 nucleotides are TGTGCCAGCAGTGAAGAAGGGGGTCGGTCACCCCTCCACTTT. As protein: CASSEEGGRSPLHF.

The chain is built from TRBV27 and TRBJ2-7, with 10 bases fitting TRBD2. With V trimmed by 6 bases and J by 5 bases, 7 bases remained unmatched. Germline V gene lookup returns CDR1 MNHEY and CDR2 SMNVEV (reference sequence). The CDR3 spans 14 residues. The CDR3 region is CASRPAGGRHEQYF. The CDR3 DNA reads as TGTGCCAGCAGACCAGCGGGGGGGAGGCACGAGCAGTACTTC.

The chain employs TRBV5-8 and TRBJ2-5, with D tentatively TRBD2 (6 bases). The germline V gene encodes CDR1 SGHTS and CDR2 YDEGEE. Trimming left V 1 base short and J 7 bases short, with 14 bases between. This CDR3 spans 14 amino acids. The CDR3 coding sequence is TGTGCCAGCAGCTTGTACTTGGGGGGTTCGACCCAGTACTTC. Translating it yields CASSLYLGGSTQYF.

The chain carries TRBV5-4 and TRBJ2-1, with D possibly being TRBD2 (7 bases). Germline V gene lookup returns CDR1 SGHNT and CDR2 YYREEE (reference sequence). This CDR3 spans 15 amino acids. V dropped 0 bases and J dropped 2 bases, with 9 bases sitting between them. The CDR3 DNA reads as TGTGCCAGCAGCTTGGGGGGGGGCCCCTACAATGAGCAGTTCTTC. Its translation: CASSLGGGPYNEQFF.

The chain couples TRBV2 to TRBJ1-1; perhaps TRBD1 as D (5 bases). Germline-derived CDR1 and CDR2 are SNHLY and FYNNEI. Trimming took 8 bases from V and 6 from J, leaving 13 bases between them. The CDR3 consists of 12 residues. The CDR3 region is CASDRGRAEAFF. As DNA, the CDR3 is TGTGCCAGCGATCGGGGGAGGGCTGAAGCTTTCTTT.

V and J are TRBV30 and TRBJ2-7, with a weak D call TRBD2 (6 bases). CDR1 and CDR2 (germline): GTSNPN, SVGIG (reference sequence). The CDR3 has 12 residues. The ends were cut back, 8 bases at V and 6 bases at J, with 17 bases in the middle. The CDR3 region has the DNA TGTGCCGTCATAGGAGGGTTTGCCGAGCAGTACTTC. Amino acids: CAVIGGFAEQYF.

V is TRBV29-1 and J is TRBJ1-1; D is possibly TRBD1 (5 bases). V lost 3 bases, J lost 5 bases, and 13 bases lay in between. Germline CDR1 reads SQVTM; CDR2 reads ANQGSEA. The CDR3 sequence is 13 residues long. The chain's CDR3 is CSVEPQGLTEAFF. The CDR3, as DNA: TGCAGCGTTGAGCCCCAGGGCCTTACTGAAGCTTTCTTT. The full variable domain, rest sourced from reference TRBV29-1 and TRBJ1-1, is SAVISQKPSRDICQRGTSLTIQCQVDSQVTMMFWYRQQPGQSLTLIATANQGSEATYESGFVIDKFPISRPNLTFSTLTVSNMSPEDSSIYLCSVEPQGLTEAFFGQGTRLTVV.

This rearrangement joins TRBV2 to TRBJ2-3; 9 nucleotides agree with TRBD2. Germline CDR1 is SNHLY and CDR2 is FYNNEI. There are 16 residues in the CDR3. J gave up 1 base and V 6 bases, and 8 bases lay outside the gene matches. CDR3 sequence (DNA): TGTGCCAGCAGGGCGGGGGGGACCGGAGGCACAGATACGCAGTATTTT. This codes for CASRAGGTGGTDTQYF.

This rearrangement joins TRBV5-1 to TRBJ2-7, with 7 positions matching TRBD1. There are 13 residues in the CDR3. J was trimmed by 5 bases and V by 4 bases; bases with no gene match: 6. CDR1 is SGHRS, CDR2 YFSETQ, per germline. CDR3 in DNA: TGCGCCAGCAGCGGGACAGTGTCCGACGAGCAGTACTTC. Translated, it gives CASSGTVSDEQYF.

V gene TRBV5-4 combines with J gene TRBJ1-1, with D possibly matching TRBD1 (6 bases). The CDR3 contains 16 residues. The germline V and J ends were trimmed by 0 bases and 1 base, with 13 bases remaining between them. Germline V lookup: CDR1 SGHNT, CDR2 YYREEE (reference sequence). The DNA of the CDR3 is TGTGCCAGCAGCTTGGGAGGGGGGGGGTGGAACACTGAAGCTTTCTTT. Protein: CASSLGGGGWNTEAFF.